This T cell receptor beta chain was identified during a study of CD8 T cells in Susac syndrome. The wider study: Of the sequenced Susac syndrome patients, about 6 had active disease and under 10 were in remission. Overall study findings and caveats: Clonal expansion was missing from Susac syndrome CD4+ T cell repertoires.

V lost 2 bases, J lost 5 bases, and 10 bases lay in between. Germline V gives CDR1 LGHDT, CDR2 YNNKEL (reference sequence). This CDR3 spans 15 amino acids. The RNA, about 0.45 to 1 ug, was put through reverse transcription using random hexamers. MiXCR was run by TCRdb on the immunoSEQ multiplex PCR reads, yielding one entry per CDR3 protein. This table has about 200,000 distinct CDR3 sequences, about 91% appearing once. This clonotype was detected only once. The antigen is undetermined. TCR beta was sequenced from blood CD8+ and CD4+ T cells. CD8+ and CD4+ T cells were negatively isolated; TEMRA cells were FACS-enriched.

The receptor comes from a human donor with Susac syndrome. The sequenced sample consisted of CD4+ T cells from PBMCs. The chain is built from TRBV3-1 and TRBJ1-6; no clear D gene. The CDR3 DNA sequence: TGTGCCAGCAGCCAAAATTCGGATAATAATTCACCCCTCCACTTT. Its translation is CASSQNSDNNSPLHF. Filled out from reference TRBV3-1 and TRBJ1-6, the complete variable domain reads DTAVSQTPKYLVTQMGNDKSIKCEQNLGHDTMYWYKQDSKKFLKIMFSYNNKELIINETVPNRFSPKSPDKAHLNLHINSLELGDSAVYFCASSQNSDNNSPLHFGNGTRLTVT.